Each of the 31 T cell receptor beta chains below was sequenced from the same sample in a study of shared clonotypes between healthy human individuals. Clones were sequenced by immunoSEQ multiplex PCR, and TCRdb holds only the in-frame ones, with some missing. The sample consists of nearly 2 million clones, about 95% of them appearing once. Terminally differentiated effector memory CD45RA+ cells were excluded from the naive CD8 cells, which were CD45RO-negative and positively selected for CCR7. Sample: naive CD8+ T cells sorted from blood. Receptors originate from a man aged 18 to 30 in good health.

This chain connects TRBV6-5 to TRBJ2-7; TRBD2 matches 12 bases. Germline V gene sequence: CDR1 MNHEY, CDR2 SVGAGI. The CDR3 length is 14 residues. V lost 5 bases to trimming and J lost 6 bases; unmatched junction nucleotides: 5. The CDR3: CASSPRTSGVEQYF. The CDR3 DNA is TGTGCCAGCAGTCCAAGGACTAGCGGGGTCGAGCAGTACTTC.

The chain is built from TRBV29-1 and TRBJ1-2; no clear D. This CDR3 is built from 12 residues. The ends were cut back, 6 bases at V and 7 bases at J, with 15 bases in the middle. Germline V CDR1 and CDR2: SQVTM, ANQGSEA. The CDR3 region is CSVPRGGFGYTF. DNA for the CDR3: TGCAGCGTCCCACGGGGAGGGTTTGGCTACACCTTC.

CDR3 region: CASSQLLAGGVWDTQYF. Here the CDR3 DNA reads TGTGCCAGCAGCCAATTGCTAGCGGGGGGAGTGTGGGATACGCAGTATTTT. The chain joins TRBV7-6 to TRBJ2-3; 11 bases match TRBD2. This CDR3 is built from 17 residues. J gave up 6 bases and V 5 bases, and 13 bases lay outside the gene matches. Looked up from germline, CDR1 is SGHVS and CDR2 is FNYEAQ.

A word on this clone: The junction does not match germline at one end; this may be a read error. The V and J genes are TRBV6-5 and TRBJ2-7, with 12 bases aligning to TRBD2. Germline assignment: CDR1 MNHEY and CDR2 SVGAGI. The CDR3 contains 12 residues. The CDR3 DNA follows: TGTGCCAGCAGTACAACTAGCGGGGGGCGAGACTTC. Translation gives CASSTTSGGRDF.

This CDR3 is CASSPRTGLTEAFF. The CDR3 DNA reads TGCGCCAGCAGCCCCCGGACAGGGCTCACTGAAGCTTTCTTT. This rearrangement joins TRBV4-1 to TRBJ1-1; 8 bases are a match to TRBD1. The CDR3 has 14 amino acids. Germline CDR1 MGHRA, CDR2 YSYEKL. The junction had 5 bases not matched to a gene; V was cut back by 4 bases and J by 4 bases.

Note on this clone: Other DNA variants within this sample encode the same CDR3. This chain connects TRBV6-5 to TRBJ2-7; D is undetermined. The CDR3 has 14 amino acids. Germline loops: CDR1 MNHEY, CDR2 SVGAGI. V was pared by 0 bases and J by 2 bases, with 8 bases between. The CDR3 sequence is CASSYSPGPYEQYF. CDR3 bases: TGTGCCAGCAGTTACTCCCCCGGTCCCTACGAGCAGTACTTC.

The rearrangement uses TRBV13 and TRBJ2-5; 13 nucleotides match TRBD2. CDR3 length: 16 amino acids. V was clipped by 5 bases and J by 4 bases; unmatched bases: 7. The V gene's germline CDR1 is PRHDT and CDR2 FYEKMQ (reference sequence). The CDR3, as DNA: TGTGCCAGCAGCACCGGACTAGCGGGAGCCGGAGAGACCCAGTACTTC. Protein product: CASSTGLAGAGETQYF.

This sequence joins TRBV5-4 and TRBJ2-3, with 14 bases aligning to TRBD2. CDR3 length: 15 amino acids. J gave up 4 bases and V 4 bases, and 2 bases lay outside the gene matches. CDR1 is SGHNT and CDR2 is YYREEE in the germline V gene (reference sequence). The CDR3 coding sequence is TGTGCCAGCAGCACGGGACTAGCGGGGGCAGATACGCAGTATTTT. Translated: CASSTGLAGADTQYF.

The CDR3 nucleotides are TGTGCCAGCAGTATCGGACAGGGCTCCTACAATGAGCAGTTCTTC. It encodes CASSIGQGSYNEQFF. The chain has TRBV27 and TRBJ2-1; TRBD1 matches 8 bases. V was clipped by 5 bases and J by 0 bases; unmatched bases: 3. Germline CDR1 reads MNHEY; CDR2 reads SMNVEV (reference sequence). The CDR3 totals 15 residues.

The rearrangement uses TRBV27 and TRBJ2-3; D remains ambiguous. V lost 4 bases and J lost 0, with 8 bases in between. Per germline, CDR1 MNHEY and CDR2 SMNVEV (reference sequence). The CDR3 runs 14 residues. The CDR3 sequence is CASSSRPSTDTQYF. As DNA, the CDR3 is TGTGCCAGCAGTTCCCGACCTAGCACAGATACGCAGTATTTT.

The gene calls are TRBV19 and TRBJ1-1, with D unresolved. V was trimmed by 1 base and J by 0 bases, leaving 12 bases between them. The germline V gene has CDR1 LNHDA and CDR2 SQIVND (reference sequence). The CDR3 length is 16 residues. The CDR3 sequence is CASSIAALSVNTEAFF. The CDR3 region has the DNA TGTGCCAGTAGTATAGCGGCACTCTCAGTGAACACTGAAGCTTTCTTT.

The rearrangement joins TRBV10-1 to TRBJ2-3; no reliable D call. The ends were cut back, 2 bases at V and 2 bases at J, with 11 bases in the middle. The CDR3 is made up of 15 amino acids. Germline CDR1 reads WNHNN; CDR2 reads SYGVQD (reference sequence). DNA for the CDR3: TGCGCCAGCAGTGAGGAATCGGGTCACACAGATACGCAGTATTTT. Its protein is CASSEESGHTDTQYF.

The chain joins TRBV7-9 to TRBJ2-5; 8 positions match TRBD1. V was pared by 4 bases and J by 5 bases, with 6 bases of the junction left unmatched. Germline V lookup: CDR1 SEHNR, CDR2 FQNEAQ (reference sequence). The CDR3 loop spans 14 amino acids. CDR3 in amino acids: CASSSGTGSETQYF. DNA of the CDR3: TGTGCCAGCAGCTCCGGGACAGGCAGTGAGACCCAGTACTTC.

This CDR3 reads CATQETGEETQYF. DNA of the CDR3: TGTGCCACCCAGGAGACAGGGGAAGAGACCCAGTACTTC. The rearrangement joins TRBV15 to TRBJ2-5; 8 nucleotides agree with TRBD1. The germline gives CDR1 LNHNV, CDR2 YYDKDF (reference sequence). J was trimmed by 3 bases and V by 8 bases; bases with no gene match: 5. This CDR3 spans 13 amino acids. The entire variable domain, with the rest obtained from reference TRBV15 and TRBJ2-5, is as follows: DAMVIQNPRYQVTQFGKPVTLSCSQTLNHNVMYWYQQKSSQAPKLLFHYYDKDFNNEADTPDNFQSRRPNTSFCFLDIRSPGLGDTAMYLCATQETGEETQYFGPGTRLLVL.

The V and J genes are TRBV5-1 and TRBJ2-7, with a possible D match to TRBD1 (6 bases). Trimming cost V 4 bases and J 5 bases, with 16 bases left between them. The germline V gene encodes CDR1 SGHRS and CDR2 YFSETQ. The CDR3 covers 14 residues. The CDR3: CASSPDAGTNEQYF. The DNA for the CDR3 is TGCGCCAGCAGCCCTGACGCCGGGACAAACGAGCAGTACTTC. Based on the CDR3 plus reference TRBV5-1 and TRBJ2-7, the full variable domain is KAGVTQTPRYLIKTRGQQVTLSCSPISGHRSVSWYQQTPGQGLQFLFEYFSETQRNKGNFPGRFSGRQFSNSRSEMNVSTLELGDSALYLCASSPDAGTNEQYFGPGTRLTVT.

In this sample, this clone turned up once. This sequence joins TRBV5-1 and TRBJ2-7, with 9 positions matching TRBD1. Trimming cost V 2 bases and J 1 base; bases outside gene matches: 4. The germline V gene has CDR1 SGHRS and CDR2 YFSETQ. CDR3 length: 15 amino acids. This CDR3 is CASSFSTGGSYEQYF. CDR3 DNA: TGCGCCAGCAGCTTTTCGACAGGGGGTTCCTACGAGCAGTACTTC. Variable domain in full (rest from reference TRBV5-1 and TRBJ2-7): KAGVTQTPRYLIKTRGQQVTLSCSPISGHRSVSWYQQTPGQGLQFLFEYFSETQRNKGNFPGRFSGRQFSNSRSEMNVSTLELGDSALYLCASSFSTGGSYEQYFGPGTRLTVT.

This clone turned up a few times. CDR3 bases: TGCGCCAGCAGCCAAGATGGGACAGGGTATTCACCCCTCCACTTT. This encodes CASSQDGTGYSPLHF. This chain connects TRBV4-1 to TRBJ1-6; 9 nucleotides agree with TRBD1. After removal of 0 bases from V and 8 bases from J, the junction contained 2 bases not matched to a gene. Germline CDR1 and CDR2: MGHRA and YSYEKL. The length of the CDR3 is 15 residues.

This chain joins TRBV5-4 and TRBJ2-2; TRBD2 agrees at 11 bases. J was trimmed by 2 bases and V by 1 base; bases with no gene match: 4. This CDR3 has 17 residues. Germline-derived CDR1 and CDR2 are SGHNT and YYREEE (reference sequence). The CDR3 reads CASSLRLAGGNTGELFF. The CDR3 DNA reads as TGTGCCAGCAGCTTGAGGCTAGCGGGAGGAAACACCGGGGAGCTGTTTTTT.

V gene TRBV4-3 combines with J gene TRBJ2-1; 10 positions agree with TRBD2. The trim removed 1 base at V and 4 bases at J, leaving 4 bases unmatched. The CDR3 extends over 16 amino acids. Germline lookup yields CDR1 LGHNA and CDR2 YSLEER. The CDR3 region is CASSQGKLAGYNEQFF. CDR3 coding DNA: TGCGCCAGCAGCCAAGGAAAACTAGCGGGATACAATGAGCAGTTCTTC.

J is TRBJ2-7 and V is TRBV7-8; D gene ambiguous. The CDR3 has 13 residues. V lost 2 bases and J 0 bases, leaving 5 bases between the germline ends. CDR1 and CDR2 (germline): SGHVS, FQNEAQ. The CDR3, as DNA: TGTGCCAGCAGCTTAATCAGCTCCTACGAGCAGTACTTC. Its translation: CASSLISSYEQYF.

This sequence joins TRBV11-2 and TRBJ1-3, with a tentative D call TRBD1 (5 bases). The germline gives CDR1 SGHAT, CDR2 FQNNGV. The CDR3 covers 16 residues. V was cut by 6 bases and J by 0 bases, with 15 bases left in between. The CDR3 reads CASSPGTPGSGNTIYF. The CDR3 coding sequence is TGTGCCAGCAGTCCCGGGACCCCAGGCTCTGGAAACACCATATATTTT.

V gene TRBV11-2 combines with J gene TRBJ2-1; the D is unclear. The germline V gene encodes CDR1 SGHAT and CDR2 FQNNGV. The CDR3 sequence is 18 residues long. The V end lost 5 bases, the J end lost 0 bases, and 20 bases lay between the germline ends. The CDR3 DNA reads TGTGCCAGCAGCATAAACCCCGACCCCATATTCTCCTACAATGAGCAGTTCTTC. This codes for CASSINPDPIFSYNEQFF. The entire variable domain, with the rest obtained from reference TRBV11-2 and TRBJ2-1, is as follows: EAGVAQSPRYKIIEKRQSVAFWCNPISGHATLYWYQQILGQGPKLLIQFQNNGVVDDSQLPKDRFSAERLKGVDSTLKIQPAKLEDSAVYLCASSINPDPIFSYNEQFFGPGTRLTVL.

The rearrangement uses TRBV27 and TRBJ2-7, with 7 bases lining up with TRBD2. CDR1 and CDR2 from the germline V gene are MNHEY and SMNVEV (reference sequence). Trimming took 2 bases from V and 5 from J; bases not matched to a gene: 9. This CDR3 contains 15 residues. The CDR3 sequence is CASSLLADILNEQYF. The CDR3 bases are TGTGCCAGCAGTTTACTAGCGGATATCCTTAACGAGCAGTACTTC.

This clone was observed once. The chain has TRBV27 and TRBJ1-6, with D perhaps matching TRBD1 (6 bases). Germline lookup yields CDR1 MNHEY and CDR2 SMNVEV (reference sequence). V was pared by 1 base and J by 7 bases, with 11 bases between. The CDR3 contains 15 residues. CDR3 amino acids: CASSLLGQKNSPLHF. The CDR3 DNA reads as TGTGCCAGCAGTTTATTGGGACAAAAAAATTCACCCCTCCACTTT.

As concerns this clone: Additional DNA sequences in this sample encode the identical CDR3. V and J are TRBV27 and TRBJ2-3, with D perhaps being TRBD1 or TRBD2 (6 bases each). Germline V CDR1 and CDR2: MNHEY, SMNVEV (reference sequence). This CDR3 region has 12 residues. Trimming shortened V by 0 bases and J by 9 bases, and 7 bases separated the two germline ends. CDR3 region: CASSLSGGTQYF. The CDR3 region has the DNA TGTGCCAGCAGTTTATCGGGGGGCACGCAGTATTTT.

V is TRBV5-1 and J is TRBJ2-7; D is tentatively TRBD1 or TRBD2 (5 bases each). Per the germline V gene, CDR1 is SGHRS and CDR2 is YFSETQ. Deletions cut 3 bases from V and 3 bases from J, with 31 bases between. This CDR3 is built from 20 residues. The CDR3 loop is CASSSEETGTVRYSIYEQYF. The DNA for the CDR3 is TGCGCCAGCAGCTCGGAAGAAACCGGGACCGTAAGATACTCCATCTACGAGCAGTACTTC.

The rearrangement links TRBV7-6 to TRBJ2-5; the D is unclear. Germline V gene lookup returns CDR1 SGHVS and CDR2 FNYEAQ. The length of the CDR3 is 14 residues. Trimming left V 5 bases short and J 5 bases short, with 15 bases between. CDR3 residues: CASSPRAPRETQYF. CDR3 DNA: TGTGCCAGCAGCCCTCGGGCCCCCCGGGAGACCCAGTACTTC.

The V gene is TRBV30, the J gene TRBJ2-5, with TRBD1 matching over 9 bases. This CDR3 comprises 16 residues. In germline, CDR1 is GTSNPN, CDR2 SVGIG (reference sequence). Trimming cost V 0 bases and J 4 bases; bases outside gene matches: 9. The CDR3 loop reads CAWSVLGTGMRETQYF. The DNA of the CDR3 is TGTGCCTGGAGTGTCCTCGGGACAGGGATGAGAGAGACCCAGTACTTC. The variable domain in full, completed from reference TRBV30 and TRBJ2-5, reads SQTIHQWPATLVQPVGSPLSLECTVEGTSNPNLYWYRQAAGRGLQLLFYSVGIGQISSEVPQNLSASRPQDRQFILSSKKLLLSDSGFYLCAWSVLGTGMRETQYFGPGTRLLVL.

With regard to this clone: Distinct nucleotide sequences in the sample also encode this CDR3. The rearrangement uses TRBV27 and TRBJ2-1; D unresolved. Germline CDR1 and CDR2: MNHEY and SMNVEV (reference sequence). The ends were cut back, 7 bases at V and 5 bases at J, with 6 bases in the middle. The CDR3 consists of 11 residues. The CDR3 loop reads CASTENNEQFF. DNA for the CDR3: TGTGCCAGCACTGAGAACAATGAGCAGTTCTTC.

This chain joins TRBV7-9 and TRBJ2-2, with D maybe TRBD2 (5 bases). The V end was cut by 3 bases, the J end by 2 bases, with 16 bases between. Germline CDR1 and CDR2: SEHNR and FQNEAQ (reference sequence). The CDR3 runs 17 residues. CDR3 in DNA: TGTGCCAGCAGCTTCCTGGCGAACAGCGGAAACACCGGGGAGCTGTTTTTT. This gives the protein CASSFLANSGNTGELFF.

The chain is built from TRBV6-5 and TRBJ2-3, with D uncertain. The CDR3 totals 13 residues. The germline V gene encodes CDR1 MNHEY and CDR2 SVGAGI. Trimming shortened V by 4 bases and J by 6 bases, and 11 bases separated the two germline ends. The CDR3 region has the DNA TGTGCCAGCAGTTTCTTTACCGGGGATACGCAGTATTTT. It codes for CASSFFTGDTQYF.